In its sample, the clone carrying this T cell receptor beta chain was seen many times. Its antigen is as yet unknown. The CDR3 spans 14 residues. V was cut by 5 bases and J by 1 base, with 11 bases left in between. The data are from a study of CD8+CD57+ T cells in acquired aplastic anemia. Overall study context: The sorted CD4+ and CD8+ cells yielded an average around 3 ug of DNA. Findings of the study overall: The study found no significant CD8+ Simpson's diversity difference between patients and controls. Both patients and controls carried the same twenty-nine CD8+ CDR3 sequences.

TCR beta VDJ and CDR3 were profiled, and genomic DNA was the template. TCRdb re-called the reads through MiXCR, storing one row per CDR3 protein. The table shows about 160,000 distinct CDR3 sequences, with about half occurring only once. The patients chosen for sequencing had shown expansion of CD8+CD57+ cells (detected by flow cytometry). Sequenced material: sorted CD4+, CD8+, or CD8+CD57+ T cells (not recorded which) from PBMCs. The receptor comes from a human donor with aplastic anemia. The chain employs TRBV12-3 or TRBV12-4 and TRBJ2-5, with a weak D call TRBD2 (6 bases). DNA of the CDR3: TGTGCCAGCAGTCGCCCGACTAGCCAAGAGACCCAGTACTTC. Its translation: CASSRPTSQETQYF.